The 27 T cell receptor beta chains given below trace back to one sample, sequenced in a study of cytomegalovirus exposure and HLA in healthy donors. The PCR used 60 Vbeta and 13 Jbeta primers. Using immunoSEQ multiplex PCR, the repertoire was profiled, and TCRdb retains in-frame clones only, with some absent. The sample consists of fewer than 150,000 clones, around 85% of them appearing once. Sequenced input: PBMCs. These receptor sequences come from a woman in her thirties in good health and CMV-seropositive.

The DNA for the CDR3 is TGCAGCGTTGACAGGGGGCGGGAGAAGTATGAGCAGTTCTTC. This gives the protein CSVDRGREKYEQFF. This rearrangement joins TRBV29-1 to TRBJ2-1, with D possibly being TRBD1 (8 bases). V was shortened by 3 bases and J by 8 bases, with 17 bases between the two germline ends. CDR1 and CDR2 from the germline V gene are SQVTM and ANQGSEA. The CDR3 consists of 14 residues.

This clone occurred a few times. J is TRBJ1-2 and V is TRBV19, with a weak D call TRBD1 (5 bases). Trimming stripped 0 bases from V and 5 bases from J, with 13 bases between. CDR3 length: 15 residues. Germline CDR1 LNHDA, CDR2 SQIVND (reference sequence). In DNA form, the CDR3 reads TGTGCCAGTAGTATAGATAGCGGGACGCGGTATGGCTACACCTTC. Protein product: CASSIDSGTRYGYTF.

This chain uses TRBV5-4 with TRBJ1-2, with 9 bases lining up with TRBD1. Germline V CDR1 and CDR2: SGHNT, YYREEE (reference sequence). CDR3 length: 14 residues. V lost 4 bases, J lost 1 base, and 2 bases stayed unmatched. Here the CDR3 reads CASSRGQGNYGYTF. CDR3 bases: TGTGCCAGCAGCAGGGGACAGGGTAACTATGGCTACACCTTC.

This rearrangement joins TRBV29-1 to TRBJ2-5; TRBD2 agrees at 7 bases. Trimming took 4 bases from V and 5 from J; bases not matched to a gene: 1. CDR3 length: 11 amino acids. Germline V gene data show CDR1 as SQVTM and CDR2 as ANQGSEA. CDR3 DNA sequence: TGCAGCGTTGGGCGGGAGGAGACCCAGTACTTC. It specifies CSVGREETQYF.

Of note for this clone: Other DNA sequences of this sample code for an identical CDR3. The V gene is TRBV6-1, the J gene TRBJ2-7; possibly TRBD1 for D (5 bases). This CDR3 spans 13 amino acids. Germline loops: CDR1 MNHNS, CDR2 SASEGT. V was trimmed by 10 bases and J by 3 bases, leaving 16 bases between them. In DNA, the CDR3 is TGTGCCACCTCAGCAGGGCTCTACTACGAGCAGTACTTC. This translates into CATSAGLYYEQYF.

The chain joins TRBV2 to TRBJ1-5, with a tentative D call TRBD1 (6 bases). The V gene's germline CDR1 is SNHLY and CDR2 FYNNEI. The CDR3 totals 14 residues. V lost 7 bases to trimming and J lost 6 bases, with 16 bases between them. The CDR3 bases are TGTGCCAGCACTCCCGGCGGGGGCGGTCAGCCCCAGCATTTT. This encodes CASTPGGGGQPQHF.

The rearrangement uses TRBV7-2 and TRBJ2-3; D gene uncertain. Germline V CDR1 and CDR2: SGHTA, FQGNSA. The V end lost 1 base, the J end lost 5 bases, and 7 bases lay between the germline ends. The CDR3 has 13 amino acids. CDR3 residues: CASSLVSVDTQYF. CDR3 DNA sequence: TGTGCCAGCAGCTTAGTGAGTGTAGATACGCAGTATTTT.

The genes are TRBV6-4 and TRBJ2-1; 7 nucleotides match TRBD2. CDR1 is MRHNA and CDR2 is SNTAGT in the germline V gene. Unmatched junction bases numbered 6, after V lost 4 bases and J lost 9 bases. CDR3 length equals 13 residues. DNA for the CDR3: TGTGCCAGCAGTGCCGGGACTAAGGGTGAGCAGTTCTTC. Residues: CASSAGTKGEQFF.

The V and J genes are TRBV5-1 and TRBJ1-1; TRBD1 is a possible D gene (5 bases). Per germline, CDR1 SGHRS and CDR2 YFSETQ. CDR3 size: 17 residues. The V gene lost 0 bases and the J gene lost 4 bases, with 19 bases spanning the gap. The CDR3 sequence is CASSLGGTTSWGTEAFF. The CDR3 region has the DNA TGCGCCAGCAGCTTGGGGGGGACTACTTCCTGGGGCACTGAAGCTTTCTTT.

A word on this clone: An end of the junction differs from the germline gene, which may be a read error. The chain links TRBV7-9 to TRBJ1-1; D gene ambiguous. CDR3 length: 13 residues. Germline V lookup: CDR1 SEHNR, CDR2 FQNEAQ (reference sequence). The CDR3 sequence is CSSSLRLNTEAFF. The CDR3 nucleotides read TGTTCCAGCAGCTTGAGGTTGAACACTGAAGCTTTCTTT.

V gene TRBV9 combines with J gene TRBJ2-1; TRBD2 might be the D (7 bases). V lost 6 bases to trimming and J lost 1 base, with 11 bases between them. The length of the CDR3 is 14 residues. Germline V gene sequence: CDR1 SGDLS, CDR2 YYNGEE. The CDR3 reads CASKGGGSYNEQFF. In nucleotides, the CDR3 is TGTGCCAGCAAGGGGGGGGGATCCTACAATGAGCAGTTCTTC.

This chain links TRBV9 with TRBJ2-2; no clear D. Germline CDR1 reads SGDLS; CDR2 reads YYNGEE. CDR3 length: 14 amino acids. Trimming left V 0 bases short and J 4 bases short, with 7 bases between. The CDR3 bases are TGTGCCAGCAGCGTAGGTCTGAGCACCGGGGAGCTGTTTTTT. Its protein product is CASSVGLSTGELFF.

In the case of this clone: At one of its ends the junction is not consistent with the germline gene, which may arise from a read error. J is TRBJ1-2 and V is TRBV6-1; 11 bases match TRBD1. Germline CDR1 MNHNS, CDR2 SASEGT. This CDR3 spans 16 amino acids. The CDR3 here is CASSEGLGQGGYGYTF. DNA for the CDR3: TGTGCCAGCAGTGAAGGCTTGGGACAGGGGGGCTATGGCTACACTTTC.

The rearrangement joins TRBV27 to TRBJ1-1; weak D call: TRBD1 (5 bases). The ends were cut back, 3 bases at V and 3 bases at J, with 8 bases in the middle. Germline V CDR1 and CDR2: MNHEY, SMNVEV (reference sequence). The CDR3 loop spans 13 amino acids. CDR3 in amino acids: CASSFSRDTEAFF. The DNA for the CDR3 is TGTGCCAGCAGTTTTTCCAGGGACACTGAAGCTTTCTTT.

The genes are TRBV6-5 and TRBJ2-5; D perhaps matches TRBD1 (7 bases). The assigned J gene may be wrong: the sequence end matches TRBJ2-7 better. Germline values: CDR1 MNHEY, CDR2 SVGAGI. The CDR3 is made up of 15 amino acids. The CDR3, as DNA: TGTGCCAGCACTTCTCCAGGGGGAGGCGGGTACGAGCAGTACTTC. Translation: CASTSPGGGGYEQYF.

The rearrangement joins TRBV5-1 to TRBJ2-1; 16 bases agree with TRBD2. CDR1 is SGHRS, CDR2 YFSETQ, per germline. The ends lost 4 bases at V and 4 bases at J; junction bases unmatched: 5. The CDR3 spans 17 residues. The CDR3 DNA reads TGCGCCAGCAGCCTCGGGACTAGCGGGAGGGGGTACAATGAGCAGTTCTTC. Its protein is CASSLGTSGRGYNEQFF.

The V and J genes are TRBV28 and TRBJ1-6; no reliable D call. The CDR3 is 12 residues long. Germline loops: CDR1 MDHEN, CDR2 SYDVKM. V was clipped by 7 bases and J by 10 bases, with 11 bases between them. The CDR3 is CASNYFRSPLHF. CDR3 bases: TGTGCCAGCAACTATTTTAGGTCACCCCTCCACTTT.

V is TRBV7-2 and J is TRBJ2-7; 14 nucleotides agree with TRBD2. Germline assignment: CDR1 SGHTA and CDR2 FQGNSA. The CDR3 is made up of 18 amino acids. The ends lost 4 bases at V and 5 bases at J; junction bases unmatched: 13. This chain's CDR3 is CASSSLPGLAGAGDEQYF. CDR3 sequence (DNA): TGTGCCAGCAGCTCCTTACCGGGACTAGCGGGAGCTGGGGACGAGCAGTACTTC.

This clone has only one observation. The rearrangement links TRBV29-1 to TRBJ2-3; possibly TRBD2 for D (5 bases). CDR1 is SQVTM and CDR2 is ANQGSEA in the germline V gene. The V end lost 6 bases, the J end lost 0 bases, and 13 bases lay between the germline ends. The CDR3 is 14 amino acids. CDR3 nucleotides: TGCAGCGTCTCCGGGGTCCCCAGCACAGATACGCAGTATTTT. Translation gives CSVSGVPSTDTQYF.

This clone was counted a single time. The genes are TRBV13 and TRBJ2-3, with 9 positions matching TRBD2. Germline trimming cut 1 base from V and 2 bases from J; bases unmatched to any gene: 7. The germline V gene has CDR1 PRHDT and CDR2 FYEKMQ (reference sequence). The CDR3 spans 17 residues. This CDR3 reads CASSLEAGGPSTDTQYF. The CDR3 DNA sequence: TGTGCCAGCAGCTTAGAGGCGGGAGGGCCTTCCACAGATACGCAGTATTTT. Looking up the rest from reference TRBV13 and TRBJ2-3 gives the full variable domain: AAGVIQSPRHLIKEKRETATLKCYPIPRHDTVYWYQQGPGQDPQFLISFYEKMQSDKGSIPDRFSAQQFSDYHSELNMSSLELGDSALYFCASSLEAGGPSTDTQYFGPGTRLTVL.

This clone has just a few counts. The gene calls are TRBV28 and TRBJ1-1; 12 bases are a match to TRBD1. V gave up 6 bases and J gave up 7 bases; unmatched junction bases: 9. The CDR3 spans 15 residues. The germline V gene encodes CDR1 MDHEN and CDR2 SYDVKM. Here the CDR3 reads CASSRLGQGAIEAFF. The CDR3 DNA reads TGTGCCAGCAGCCGACTGGGACAGGGGGCGATTGAAGCTTTCTTT.

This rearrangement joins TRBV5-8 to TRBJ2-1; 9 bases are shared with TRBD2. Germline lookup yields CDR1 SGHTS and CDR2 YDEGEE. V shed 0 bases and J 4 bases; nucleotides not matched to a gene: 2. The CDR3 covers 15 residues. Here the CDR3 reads CASSLESGGYNEQFF. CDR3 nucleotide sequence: TGTGCCAGCAGCTTGGAAAGCGGGGGGTACAATGAGCAGTTCTTC. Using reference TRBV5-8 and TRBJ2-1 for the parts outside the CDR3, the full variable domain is EAGVTQSPTHLIKTRGQQATLRCSPISGHTSVYWYQQALGLGLQFLLWYDEGEERNRGNFPPRFSGRQFPNYSSELNVNALELEDSALYLCASSLESGGYNEQFFGPGTRLTVL.

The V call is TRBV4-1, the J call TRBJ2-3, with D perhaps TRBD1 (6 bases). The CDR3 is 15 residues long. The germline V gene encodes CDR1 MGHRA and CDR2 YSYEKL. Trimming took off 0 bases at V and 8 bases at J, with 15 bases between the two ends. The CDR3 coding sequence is TGCGCCAGCAGCCAAGATCGGCAGGGGTACGGTACGCAGTATTTT. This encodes CASSQDRQGYGTQYF.

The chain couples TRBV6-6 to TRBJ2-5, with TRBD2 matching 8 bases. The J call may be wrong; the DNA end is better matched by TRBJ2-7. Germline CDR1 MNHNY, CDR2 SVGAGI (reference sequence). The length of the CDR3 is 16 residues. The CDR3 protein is CASSSRGLAGIYEQYF. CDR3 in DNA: TGTGCCAGCAGTTCCCGAGGGTTAGCGGGGATCTACGAGCAGTACTTC.

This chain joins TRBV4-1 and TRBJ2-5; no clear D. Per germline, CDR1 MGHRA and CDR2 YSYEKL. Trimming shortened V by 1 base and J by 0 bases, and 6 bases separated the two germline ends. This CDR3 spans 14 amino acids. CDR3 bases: TGCGCCAGCAGCCAAGGGGCAAACCAAGAGACCCAGTACTTC. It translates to CASSQGANQETQYF.

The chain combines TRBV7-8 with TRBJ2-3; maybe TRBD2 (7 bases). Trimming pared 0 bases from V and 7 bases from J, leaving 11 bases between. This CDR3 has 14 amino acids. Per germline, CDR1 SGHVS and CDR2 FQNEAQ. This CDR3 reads CASSLAEGGNTQYF. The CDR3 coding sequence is TGTGCCAGCAGCTTAGCGGAGGGGGGGAATACGCAGTATTTT.

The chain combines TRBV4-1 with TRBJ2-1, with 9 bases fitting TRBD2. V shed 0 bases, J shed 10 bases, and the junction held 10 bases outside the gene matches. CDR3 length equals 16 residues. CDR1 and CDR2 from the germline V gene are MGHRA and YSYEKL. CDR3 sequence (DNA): TGCGCCAGCAGCCAAGACCCTAGCGGGGCCCCCGGCGAGCAGTTCTTC. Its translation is CASSQDPSGAPGEQFF.